This is a list of T cell receptor beta chains from one sample in a study of T cell responses to AZD1222 COVID-19 vaccine. Assay used: immunoSEQ multiplex PCR; TCRdb lists only in-frame clones, some missing. This sample carries approximately 98,000 clones, about 86% of them seen once, and the ten largest clones take 3.3%. The sequenced sample was peripheral blood, obtained on day 0 of AZD1222 vaccination. These receptors were obtained from an adult in good health. Both conserved end residues are part of each CDR3. The D gene is left open where the match is weak. Clone size, where shown, is once, few, many, or a class for clones that have expanded.

j_call v_call clone_size d_call cdr3_length cdr3_aa cdr3_nt
TRBJ1-4 TRBV5-6 . . 14 CASSLVRNDEKLFF TGTGCCAGCAGCTTGGTGAGGAATGATGAAAAACTGTTTTTT
TRBJ1-4 TRBV6-1 . TRBD1 15 CASSEGDRGYEKLFF TGTGCCAGCAGTGAGGGGGACAGGGGGTACGAAAAACTGTTTTTT
TRBJ1-6 TRBV2 . . 14 CASGGPSYNSPLHF TGTGCCAGTGGCGGACCCTCCTATAATTCACCCCTCCACTTT
TRBJ2-7 TRBV15 . . 16 CATSRDEGFSSYEQYF TGTGCCACCAGCAGAGATGAGGGCTTTAGCTCCTACGAGCAGTACTTC
TRBJ1-6 TRBV6-5 . . 15 CASSRPRGDGSPLHF TGTGCCAGCAGTCGTCCACGCGGGGACGGCTCACCCCTCCACTTT
TRBJ1-1 TRBV15 . TRBD1 18 CATSRDRRTGLVPTEAFF TGTGCCACCAGCAGAGACCGGAGGACAGGGCTTGTACCCACTGAAGCTTTCTTT
TRBJ1-1 TRBV27 . . 13 CATSTELNTEAFF TGTGCCACCAGTACAGAACTGAACACTGAAGCTTTCTTT
TRBJ1-4 TRBV4-3 . . 15 CASSQDRAENEKLFF TGCGCCAGCAGCCAAGATCGGGCAGAAAATGAAAAACTGTTTTTT
TRBJ1-1 TRBV18 few . 15 CASSPPQGIGTEAFF TGTGCCAGCTCACCGCCTCAGGGGATCGGCACTGAAGCTTTCTTT
TRBJ2-7 TRBV28 few TRBD1 15 CASSSPGQGKDEQYF TGTGCCAGCAGTTCACCGGGACAGGGGAAGGACGAGCAGTACTTC
TRBJ2-2 TRBV27 . . 12 CASSSRGGELFF TGTGCCAGCAGCTCCCGTGGGGGGGAGCTGTTTTTT
TRBJ1-2 TRBV5-4 few . 11 CASSKAYGYTF TGTGCCAGCAGTAAGGCCTATGGCTACACCTTC
TRBJ2-4 TRBV19 . TRBD1 15 CASSTQTGPKNIQYF TGTGCCAGTAGTACCCAGACAGGGCCTAAAAACATTCAGTACTTC
TRBJ1-4 TRBV5-8 . . 15 CASSFSRWTVEKLFF TGTGCCAGCAGCTTCAGCAGGTGGACGGTTGAAAAACTGTTTTTT
TRBJ2-7 TRBV27 . . 15 CASSLDLRQLYEQYF TGTGCCAGCAGTTTGGACTTGAGACAATTATACGAGCAGTACTTC
TRBJ2-2 TRBV7-3 once . 16 CASSFRPLGVTGELFF TGTGCCAGCAGCTTTAGGCCTTTGGGGGTCACCGGGGAGCTGTTTTTT
TRBJ1-5 TRBV7-2 . . 14 CASSGGTSNQPQHF TGTGCCAGCAGCGGAGGGACAAGCAATCAGCCCCAGCATTTT
TRBJ2-1 TRBV6-4 . TRBD2 17 CASSDSGTSGGASEQFF TGTGCCAGCAGTGACTCCGGGACTAGCGGGGGGGCCAGTGAGCAGTTCTTC
TRBJ1-4 TRBV14 . . 13 CASSDRGEEKLFF TGTGCCAGCAGCGACCGGGGAGAGGAAAAACTGTTTTTT
TRBJ2-6 TRBV3-1/TRBV3-2 . . 17 CASSQRAGWTGANVLTF TGTGCCAGCAGCCAAAGGGCAGGATGGACTGGGGCCAACGTCCTGACTTTC
TRBJ2-7 TRBV2 . . 16 CASGPPRGAGYYEQYF TGTGCCAGCGGACCCCCTAGGGGGGCGGGGTACTACGAGCAGTACTTC
TRBJ2-7 TRBV5-4 . TRBD1 14 CASKQGASSYEQYF TGTGCCAGCAAACAGGGGGCTAGCTCCTACGAGCAGTACTTC
TRBJ2-2 TRBV19 . TRBD2 14 CASFGLAGAGELFF TGTGCCAGCTTTGGCCTAGCGGGGGCGGGGGAGCTGTTTTTT
TRBJ1-1 TRBV29-1 few . 12 CSVVSGGTEAFF TGCAGCGTTGTGTCGGGGGGCACTGAAGCTTTCTTT
TRBJ2-3 TRBV28 . . 13 CASRGQNTDTQYF TGTGCCAGCAGGGGGCAGAACACAGATACGCAGTATTTT
TRBJ1-1 TRBV3-1/TRBV3-2 . . 13 CASSQQQDTEAFF TGTGCCAGCAGCCAACAACAGGACACTGAAGCTTTCTTT
TRBJ2-7 TRBV30 . . 14 CAWLGQQPGYEQYF TGTGCCTGGCTCGGACAGCAGCCAGGCTACGAGCAGTACTTC
TRBJ1-6 TRBV6-5 . . 14 CASSYSGRDSPLHF TGTGCCAGCAGTTACTCGGGGAGGGATTCACCCCTCCACTTT
TRBJ2-5 TRBV3-1/TRBV3-2 . . 12 CASSQDGETQYF TGTGCCAGCAGCCAAGACGGAGAGACCCAGTACTTC
TRBJ1-2 TRBV4-3 once . 15 CASSQDFGANYGYTF TGCGCCAGCAGCCAAGATTTTGGGGCTAACTATGGCTACACCTTC
TRBJ2-3 TRBV10-1 . . 16 CASSERWDGGADTQYF TGCGCCAGCAGTGAGAGGTGGGACGGGGGAGCAGATACGCAGTATTTT
TRBJ1-1 TRBV13 . . 15 CASSLWSGGPIEAFF TGTGCCAGCAGCTTATGGTCTGGGGGCCCGATTGAAGCTTTCTTT
TRBJ2-7 TRBV9 few . 12 CASSRTAYEQYF TGTGCCAGCAGCCGGACAGCATACGAGCAGTACTTC
TRBJ1-2 TRBV20-1 . . 14 CSASGAEKNYGYTF TGCAGTGCTAGTGGGGCAGAAAAAAACTATGGCTACACCTTC
TRBJ1-6 TRBV5-1 once . 15 CASSLGRPYNSPLHF TGCGCCAGCAGCTTGGGGCGACCTTATAATTCACCCCTCCACTTT